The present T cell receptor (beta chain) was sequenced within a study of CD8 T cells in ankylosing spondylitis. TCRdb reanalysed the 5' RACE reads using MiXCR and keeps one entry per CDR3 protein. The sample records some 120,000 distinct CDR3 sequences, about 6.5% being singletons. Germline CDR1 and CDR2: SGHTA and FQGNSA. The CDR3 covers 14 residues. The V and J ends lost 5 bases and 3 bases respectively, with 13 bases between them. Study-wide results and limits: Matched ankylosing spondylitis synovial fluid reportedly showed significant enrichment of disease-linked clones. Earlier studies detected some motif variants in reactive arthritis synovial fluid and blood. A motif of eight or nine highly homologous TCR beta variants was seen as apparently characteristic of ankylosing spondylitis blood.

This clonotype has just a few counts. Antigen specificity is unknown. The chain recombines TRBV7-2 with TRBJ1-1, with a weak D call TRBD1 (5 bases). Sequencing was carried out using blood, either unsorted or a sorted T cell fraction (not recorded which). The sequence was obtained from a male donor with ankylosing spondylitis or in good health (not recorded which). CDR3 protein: CASSGAGLHTEAFF. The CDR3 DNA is TGTGCCAGCAGCGGGGCGGGGCTTCACACTGAAGCTTTCTTT.